This entry lists 18 T cell receptor beta chains sequenced from one sample in a study of blood T cell repertoires in COVID-19. Profiled with immunoSEQ multiplex PCR; TCRdb holds only in-frame clones, not every one. Of more than 80,000 clones in the sample, approximately 86% were seen once. The sequencing input was peripheral blood. The source is a man at least 80 years old with acute or convalescent COVID-19.

The chain is built from TRBV2 and TRBJ2-1; 13 positions match TRBD2. The ends lost 7 bases at V and 6 bases at J; junction bases unmatched: 6. The CDR3 runs to 15 residues. CDR1 and CDR2 (germline): SNHLY, FYNNEI. The CDR3 is CASKPGLAGFNEQFF. The CDR3 DNA sequence: TGTGCCAGCAAGCCGGGACTAGCGGGATTCAATGAGCAGTTCTTC.

This chain uses TRBV30 with TRBJ2-2; TRBD2 might be the D (5 bases). The CDR3 contains 15 residues. Germline CDR1 and CDR2: GTSNPN and SVGIG (reference sequence). V lost 3 bases and J lost 6, with 17 bases in between. The CDR3 spells CAWRGSGPGAGELFF. CDR3 DNA sequence: TGTGCCTGGAGGGGGTCCGGGCCCGGGGCCGGGGAGCTGTTTTTT.

The CDR3 here is CASRGTSSGELFF. In nucleotides, the CDR3 is TGTGCCAGCAGGGGGACTAGCAGCGGGGAGCTGTTTTTT. The J gene is TRBJ2-2, the V gene TRBV2; 9 bases align to TRBD2. Germline assignment: CDR1 SNHLY and CDR2 FYNNEI. The CDR3 totals 13 residues. The V gene end was trimmed by 6 bases and the J gene end by 7 bases; junction bases not matched to a gene: 3.

The CDR3, as DNA: TGCAGCGTTGAACAGGGGGCGCGGGTAGCTGGCTACACCTTC. Protein product: CSVEQGARVAGYTF. This chain connects TRBV29-1 to TRBJ1-2; 8 bases are a match to TRBD1. This CDR3 region has 14 residues. Trimming removed 2 bases from V and 7 bases from J; junction bases left unmatched: 9. Germline V lookup: CDR1 SQVTM, CDR2 ANQGSEA. The whole variable domain, filled in from reference TRBV29-1 and TRBJ1-2, reads SAVISQKPSRDICQRGTSLTIQCQVDSQVTMMFWYRQQPGQSLTLIATANQGSEATYESGFVIDKFPISRPNLTFSTLTVSNMSPEDSSIYLCSVEQGARVAGYTFGSGTRLTVV.

The rearrangement joins TRBV6-1 to TRBJ2-7; TRBD1 might be the D (5 bases). Germline values: CDR1 MNHNS, CDR2 SASEGT. Trimming pared 2 bases from V and 1 base from J, leaving 12 bases between. The CDR3 is made up of 15 amino acids. Written as DNA, the CDR3 is TGTGCCAGCAGTGAAATGAGACAGTGGTCCTACGAGCAGTACTTC. Translating gives CASSEMRQWSYEQYF.

The chain uses TRBV10-3 and TRBJ1-1; no clear D gene. The CDR3 runs 12 residues. V gave up 4 bases and J gave up 7 bases, with 10 bases separating them. Germline-derived CDR1 and CDR2 are ENHRY and SYGVKD. The CDR3 spells CAISGRAGEAFF. The CDR3 DNA is TGTGCCATCAGTGGGCGAGCGGGTGAAGCTTTCTTT.

The chain has TRBV28 and TRBJ2-1, with 9 nucleotides matching TRBD1. With V trimmed by 5 bases and J by 5 bases, 7 bases remained unmatched. The CDR3 extends over 15 amino acids. Germline loops: CDR1 MDHEN, CDR2 SYDVKM. The CDR3 protein is CASSRRQGVHNEQFF. The DNA of the CDR3 is TGTGCCAGCAGTCGCAGACAGGGGGTCCACAATGAGCAGTTCTTC.

The V call is TRBV19, the J call TRBJ1-6, with D perhaps TRBD1 (5 bases). Germline CDR1 reads LNHDA; CDR2 reads SQIVND (reference sequence). Trimming removed 6 bases from V and 7 bases from J, with 13 bases in between. CDR3 length equals 14 residues. The DNA for the CDR3 is TGTGCCAGTAGACGGGACTGGGGAAATTCACCCCTCCACTTT. Its protein is CASRRDWGNSPLHF. The entire variable domain, with the rest obtained from reference TRBV19 and TRBJ1-6, is as follows: DGGITQSPKYLFRKEGQNVTLSCEQNLNHDAMYWYRQDPGQGLRLIYYSQIVNDFQKGDIAEGYSVSREKKESFPLTVTSAQKNPTAFYLCASRRDWGNSPLHFGNGTRLTVT.

This clone was seen just once. The chain has TRBV19 and TRBJ1-1, with 7 positions matching TRBD1. Per germline, CDR1 LNHDA and CDR2 SQIVND (reference sequence). There are 14 residues in the CDR3. Trimming removed 4 bases from V and 1 base from J; junction bases left unmatched: 3. The CDR3, as DNA: TGTGCCAGTAGTACGGGGACAGAGAACACTGAAGCTTTCTTT. Translation gives CASSTGTENTEAFF. The complete variable domain, with remaining parts taken from reference TRBV19 and TRBJ1-1, reads DGGITQSPKYLFRKEGQNVTLSCEQNLNHDAMYWYRQDPGQGLRLIYYSQIVNDFQKGDIAEGYSVSREKKESFPLTVTSAQKNPTAFYLCASSTGTENTEAFFGQGTRLTVV.

The V gene is TRBV7-9, the J gene TRBJ2-1, with D perhaps TRBD2 (6 bases). The CDR3 covers 12 residues. CDR1 is SEHNR and CDR2 is FQNEAQ in the germline V gene (reference sequence). V dropped 1 base and J dropped 15 bases, with 13 bases sitting between them. The CDR3: CASSLGGTRRFF. The CDR3 coding sequence is TGTGCCAGCAGCTTAGGCGGGACCCGACGGTTCTTC. The entire variable domain, with the rest obtained from reference TRBV7-9 and TRBJ2-1, is as follows: DTGVSQNPRHKITKRGQNVTFRCDPISEHNRLYWYRQTLGQGPEFLTYFQNEAQLEKSRLLSDRFSAERPKGSFSTLEIQRTEQGDSAMYLCASSLGGTRRFFGPGTRLTVL.

J is TRBJ1-5 and V is TRBV29-1, with a possible D match to TRBD1 (5 bases). CDR1 is SQVTM, CDR2 ANQGSEA, per germline. Between the trimmed V and J ends, which lost 7 bases and 12 bases, there was a span of 16 bases. The CDR3 runs 11 residues. CDR3 nucleotide sequence: TGCAGCGCCCTTCGGGGGGAGGACCAGCATTTT. Protein sequence: CSALRGEDQHF.

This rearrangement joins TRBV19 to TRBJ1-4; 9 bases fit TRBD1. Germline CDR1 is LNHDA and CDR2 is SQIVND (reference sequence). The CDR3 loop spans 18 amino acids. J gave up 2 bases and V 8 bases, and 15 bases lay outside the gene matches. CDR3 sequence: CASLGPGQGIPTNEKLFF. Written as DNA, the CDR3 is TGTGCCAGTCTTGGACCGGGACAGGGTATTCCGACTAATGAAAAACTGTTTTTT.

V usage is TRBV29-1 and J usage is TRBJ2-1; D possibly corresponds to TRBD2 (7 bases). Germline assignment: CDR1 SQVTM and CDR2 ANQGSEA. V dropped 5 bases and J dropped 8 bases, with 19 bases sitting between them. CDR3 length: 14 amino acids. The chain's CDR3 is CSVILGGGGDEQFF. CDR3 bases: TGCAGCGTTATTCTGGGCGGGGGCGGAGATGAGCAGTTCTTC.

CDR3 coding DNA: TGCAGTGCTAGTGACTTCTTACAGGGGCGAACCTACGAGCAGTACTTC. It codes for CSASDFLQGRTYEQYF. The chain is built from TRBV20-1 and TRBJ2-7; 7 bases map to TRBD1. V dropped 3 bases and J dropped 2; count of bases not matched to a gene: 13. CDR1 is DFQATT and CDR2 is SNEGSKA in the germline V gene (reference sequence). The CDR3 loop spans 16 amino acids.

There are a few counts of this clone. The genes are TRBV11-2 and TRBJ1-6; 7 bases are shared with TRBD1. Germline values: CDR1 SGHAT, CDR2 FQNNGV. The CDR3 is 14 amino acids. Losses at the gene ends were 1 base for V and 10 bases for J; bases not matched to a gene: 4. CDR3 amino acids: CASSLGQGNSPLHF. CDR3 bases: TGTGCCAGCAGCTTAGGACAGGGAAACTCACCCCTCCACTTT.

The J gene is TRBJ2-5, the V gene TRBV5-1; TRBD1 agrees at 7 bases. The CDR3 runs to 14 residues. J gave up 1 base and V 2 bases, and 2 bases lay outside the gene matches. In germline, CDR1 is SGHRS, CDR2 YFSETQ. The CDR3 loop is CASSFGTVQETQYF. CDR3 bases: TGCGCCAGCAGCTTCGGGACAGTCCAAGAGACCCAGTACTTC. Using reference TRBV5-1 and TRBJ2-5 for the parts outside the CDR3, the full variable domain is KAGVTQTPRYLIKTRGQQVTLSCSPISGHRSVSWYQQTPGQGLQFLFEYFSETQRNKGNFPGRFSGRQFSNSRSEMNVSTLELGDSALYLCASSFGTVQETQYFGPGTRLLVL.

The CDR3 bases are TGTGGTGCCTTAGACAGTTTCTCTGGAAACACCATATATTTT. Protein: CGALDSFSGNTIYF. V usage is TRBV10-3 and J usage is TRBJ1-3, with D tentatively TRBD1 (5 bases). This CDR3 has 14 amino acids. CDR1 is ENHRY, CDR2 SYGVKD, per germline.

The V gene is TRBV30, the J gene TRBJ1-1, with D possibly matching TRBD1 (6 bases). V was trimmed by 5 bases and J by 5 bases, leaving 9 bases between them. CDR1 is GTSNPN, CDR2 SVGIG, per germline (reference sequence). CDR3 length: 11 amino acids. CDR3 amino acids: CAWDRLTEAFF. For the CDR3, the DNA is TGTGCCTGGGACAGGTTGACTGAAGCTTTCTTT.